The sequence of this TCR beta chain was determined in a study of T cell responses to AZD1222 COVID-19 vaccine. General study points: All repertoire sampling was performed exclusively after the peak T cell response. Donors were mostly white British, more females; clonal diversity possibly underestimated. Vaccine-associated CD4 TCRs spanned spike, dominant at 160-218 and 743-854.

Germline V gives CDR1 KGHDR, CDR2 SFDVKD. The CDR3 is 18 amino acids. V gave up 4 bases and J gave up 4 bases; unmatched junction bases: 15. Remarks on this clone: The antigen remains undetermined.

TCRdb's table, derived via immunoSEQ multiplex PCR, lists solely in-frame clones and lacks some. The sample includes more than 140,000 clones, more than 85% of them seen just once. The TCR originated in an adult in good health. The V and J genes are TRBV24-1 and TRBJ2-1, with 7 bases aligning to TRBD2. This material consisted of peripheral blood, taken on day 0 of MenACWY control vaccination. The CDR3 loop is CATSDHPGLAERYNEQFF. The CDR3 nucleotides are TGTGCCACCAGTGACCATCCAGGGCTAGCGGAACGTTACAATGAGCAGTTCTTC.